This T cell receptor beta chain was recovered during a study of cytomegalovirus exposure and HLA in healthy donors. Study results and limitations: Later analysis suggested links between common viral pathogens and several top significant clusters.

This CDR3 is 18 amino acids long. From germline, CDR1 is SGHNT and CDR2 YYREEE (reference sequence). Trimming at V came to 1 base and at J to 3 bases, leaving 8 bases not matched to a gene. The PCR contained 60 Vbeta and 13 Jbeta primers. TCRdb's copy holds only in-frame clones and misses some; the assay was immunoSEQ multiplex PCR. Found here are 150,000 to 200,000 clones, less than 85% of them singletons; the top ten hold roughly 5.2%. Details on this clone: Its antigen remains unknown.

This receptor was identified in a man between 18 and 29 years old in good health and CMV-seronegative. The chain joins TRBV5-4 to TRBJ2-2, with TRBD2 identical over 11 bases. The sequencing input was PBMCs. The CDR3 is CASSLNSGRAWDTGELFF. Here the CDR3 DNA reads TGTGCCAGCAGCTTGAATAGCGGGAGGGCCTGGGACACCGGGGAGCTGTTTTTT.